One TCR beta chain is described in this entry. The CDR3 runs 14 residues. Germline CDR1 MGHRA, CDR2 YSYEKL. Trimming shortened V by 1 base and J by 4 bases, and 10 bases separated the two germline ends. This specimen belongs to a study of T cell changes during pregnancy in multiple sclerosis. Profiled with immunoSEQ multiplex PCR; TCRdb holds only in-frame clones, not every one. The sample comprises tens of thousands of clones, approximately 92% of which are singletons, and 0.91% rests with the top ten. The TCR sequence derives from a female donor in good health, enrolled as a control in a pregnancy study. Here the sequenced sample was CD4+ T cells from peripheral blood mononuclear cells, taken in the second trimester of pregnancy. This sequence joins TRBV4-1 and TRBJ1-1; unclear D gene. The CDR3 sequence is CASSQVLTGTEAFF. Here the CDR3 DNA reads TGCGCCAGCAGCCAAGTTCTGACTGGCACTGAAGCTTTCTTT.